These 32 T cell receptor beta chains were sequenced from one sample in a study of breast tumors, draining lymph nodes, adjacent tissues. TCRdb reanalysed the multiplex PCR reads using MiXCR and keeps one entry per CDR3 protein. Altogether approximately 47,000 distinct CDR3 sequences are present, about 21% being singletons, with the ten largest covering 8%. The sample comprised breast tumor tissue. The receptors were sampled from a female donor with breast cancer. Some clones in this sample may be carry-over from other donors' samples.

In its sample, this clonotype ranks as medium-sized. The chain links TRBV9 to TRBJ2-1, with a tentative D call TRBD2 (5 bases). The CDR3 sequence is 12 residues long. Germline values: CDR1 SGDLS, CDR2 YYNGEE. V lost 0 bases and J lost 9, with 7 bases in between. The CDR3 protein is CASSVGGVEQFF. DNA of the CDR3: TGTGCCAGCAGCGTAGGGGGAGTTGAGCAGTTCTTC.

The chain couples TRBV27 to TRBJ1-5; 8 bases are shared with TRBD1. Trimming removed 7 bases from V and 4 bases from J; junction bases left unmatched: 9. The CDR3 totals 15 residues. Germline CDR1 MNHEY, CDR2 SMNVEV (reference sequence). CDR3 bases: TGTGCCAGCAAACTCGACAGGGGCCCTAATCAGCCCCAGCATTTT. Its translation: CASKLDRGPNQPQHF.

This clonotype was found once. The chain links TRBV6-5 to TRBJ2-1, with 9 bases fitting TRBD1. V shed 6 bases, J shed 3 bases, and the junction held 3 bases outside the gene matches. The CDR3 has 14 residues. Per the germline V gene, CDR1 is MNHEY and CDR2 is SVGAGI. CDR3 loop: CASRRTGVYNEQFF. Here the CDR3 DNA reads TGTGCCAGCAGGAGGACAGGGGTCTACAATGAGCAGTTCTTC.

CDR3 coding DNA: TGTGCCAGCAAGGGTCTCGGACTAGCGGGAGAGACCCAGTACTTC. Translating gives CASKGLGLAGETQYF. The chain links TRBV27 to TRBJ2-5; 11 bases are shared with TRBD2. After removal of 7 bases from V and 4 bases from J, the junction contained 8 bases not matched to a gene. Germline V CDR1 and CDR2: MNHEY, SMNVEV (reference sequence). CDR3 length equals 15 residues.

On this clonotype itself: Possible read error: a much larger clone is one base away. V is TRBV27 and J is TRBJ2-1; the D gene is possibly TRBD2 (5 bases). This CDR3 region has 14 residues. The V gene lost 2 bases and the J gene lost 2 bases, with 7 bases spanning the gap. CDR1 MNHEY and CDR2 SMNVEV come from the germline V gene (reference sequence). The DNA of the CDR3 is TGTGCCAGCAGTTTAGGGAGAACCTACAATGAGCAGTTCTTC. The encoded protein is CASSLGRTYNEQFF.

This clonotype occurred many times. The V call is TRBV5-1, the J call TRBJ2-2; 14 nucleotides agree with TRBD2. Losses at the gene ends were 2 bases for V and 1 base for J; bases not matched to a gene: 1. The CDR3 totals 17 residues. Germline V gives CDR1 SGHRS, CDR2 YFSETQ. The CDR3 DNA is TGCGCCAGCAGCTTCGGACTAGCGGGAGGGAACACCGGGGAGCTGTTTTTT. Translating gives CASSFGLAGGNTGELFF.

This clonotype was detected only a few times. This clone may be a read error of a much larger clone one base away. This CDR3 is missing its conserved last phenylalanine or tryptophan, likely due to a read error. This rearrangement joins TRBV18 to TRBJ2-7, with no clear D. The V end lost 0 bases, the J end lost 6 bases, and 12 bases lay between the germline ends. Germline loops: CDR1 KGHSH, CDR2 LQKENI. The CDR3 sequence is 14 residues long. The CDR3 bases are TGTGCCAGCTCACCACCTTCACGAGCGAGCGAGCAGTACTCC. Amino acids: CASSPPSRASEQYS.

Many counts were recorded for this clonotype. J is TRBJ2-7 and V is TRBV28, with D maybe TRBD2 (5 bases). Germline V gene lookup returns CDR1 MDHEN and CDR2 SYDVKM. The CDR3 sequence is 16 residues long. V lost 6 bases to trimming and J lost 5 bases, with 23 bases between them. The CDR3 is CASSPGSGRLINEQYF. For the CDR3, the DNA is TGTGCCAGCAGCCCCGGTTCGGGCCGACTAATTAACGAGCAGTACTTC.

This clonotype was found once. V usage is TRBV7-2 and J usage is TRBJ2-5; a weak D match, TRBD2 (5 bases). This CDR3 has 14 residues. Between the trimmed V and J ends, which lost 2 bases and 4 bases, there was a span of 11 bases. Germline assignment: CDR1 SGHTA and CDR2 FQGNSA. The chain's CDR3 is CASSLRTAGETQYF. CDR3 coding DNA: TGTGCCAGCAGCTTAAGGACGGCGGGAGAGACCCAGTACTTC.

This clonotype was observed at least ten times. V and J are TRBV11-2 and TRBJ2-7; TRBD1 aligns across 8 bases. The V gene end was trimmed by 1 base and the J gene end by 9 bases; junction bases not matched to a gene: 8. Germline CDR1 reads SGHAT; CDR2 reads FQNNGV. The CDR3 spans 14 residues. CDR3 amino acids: CASSLGTGKRVQYF. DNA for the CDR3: TGTGCCAGCAGCTTAGGGACAGGGAAAAGGGTGCAGTACTTC.

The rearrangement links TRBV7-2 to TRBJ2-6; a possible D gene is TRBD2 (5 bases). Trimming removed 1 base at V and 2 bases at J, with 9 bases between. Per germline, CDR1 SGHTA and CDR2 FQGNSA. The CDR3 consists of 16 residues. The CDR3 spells CASSLGVGAGANVLTF. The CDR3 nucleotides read TGTGCCAGCAGCTTAGGAGTGGGAGCTGGGGCCAACGTCCTGACTTTC.

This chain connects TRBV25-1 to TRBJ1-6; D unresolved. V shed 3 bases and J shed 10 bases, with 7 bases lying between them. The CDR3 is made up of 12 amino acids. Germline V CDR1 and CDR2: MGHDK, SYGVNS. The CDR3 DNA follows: TGTGCCAGCAGTGATCAGGTATCACCCCTCCACTTT. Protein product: CASSDQVSPLHF. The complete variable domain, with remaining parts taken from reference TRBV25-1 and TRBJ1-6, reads EADIYQTPRYLVIGTGKKITLECSQTMGHDKMYWYQQDPGMELHLIHYSYGVNSTEKGDLSSESTVSRIRTEHFPLTLESARPSHTSQYLCASSDQVSPLHFGNGTRLTVT.

CDR3 bases: TGTGCCACCAAATTCCGATTCCCGGGGTATGGCTACACCTTC. This sequence encodes CATKFRFPGYGYTF. This chain uses TRBV10-3 with TRBJ1-2; D call uncertain. Germline V gene data show CDR1 as ENHRY and CDR2 as SYGVKD. CDR3 length equals 14 residues. V was cut by 10 bases and J by 5 bases, with 20 bases left in between.

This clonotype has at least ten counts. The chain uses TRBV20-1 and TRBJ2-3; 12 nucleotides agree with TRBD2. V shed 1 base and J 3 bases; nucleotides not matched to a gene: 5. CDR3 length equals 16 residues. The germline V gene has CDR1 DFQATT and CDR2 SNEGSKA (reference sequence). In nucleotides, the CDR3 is TGCAGTGCTAGAGCCCTAGCGGGAGGGCCGACAGATACGCAGTATTTT. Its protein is CSARALAGGPTDTQYF.

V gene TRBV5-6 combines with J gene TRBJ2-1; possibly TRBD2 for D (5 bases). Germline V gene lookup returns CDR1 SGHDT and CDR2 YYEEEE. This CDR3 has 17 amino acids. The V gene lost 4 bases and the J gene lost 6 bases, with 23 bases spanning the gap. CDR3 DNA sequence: TGTGCCAGCAGCAAGACGCGAACTAGGTTTCTTTTCAATGAGCAGTTCTTC. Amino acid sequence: CASSKTRTRFLFNEQFF.

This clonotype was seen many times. The CDR3 DNA follows: TGTGCCAGCAGGCTGGGCCAGGGAGCCTACAATGAGCAGTTCTTC. Translation gives CASRLGQGAYNEQFF. This sequence joins TRBV27 and TRBJ2-1; D assignment may be TRBD1 or TRBD2 (5 bases each). Trimming stripped 6 bases from V and 2 bases from J, with 14 bases between. This CDR3 is 15 amino acids long. The germline V gene has CDR1 MNHEY and CDR2 SMNVEV (reference sequence).

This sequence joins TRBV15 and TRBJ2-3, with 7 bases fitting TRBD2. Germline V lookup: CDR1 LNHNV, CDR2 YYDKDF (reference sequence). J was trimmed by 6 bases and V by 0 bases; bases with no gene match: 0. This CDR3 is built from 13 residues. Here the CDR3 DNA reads TGTGCCACCAGCAGAGAACTAGCGGATACGCAGTATTTT. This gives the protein CATSRELADTQYF.

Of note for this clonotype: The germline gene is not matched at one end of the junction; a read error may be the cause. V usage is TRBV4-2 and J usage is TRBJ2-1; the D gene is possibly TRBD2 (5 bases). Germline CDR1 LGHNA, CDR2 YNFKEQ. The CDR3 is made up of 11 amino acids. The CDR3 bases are TGTGCCAGCAGCCAAGGTAGGGAGCAATTCTTC. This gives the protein CASSQGREQFF.

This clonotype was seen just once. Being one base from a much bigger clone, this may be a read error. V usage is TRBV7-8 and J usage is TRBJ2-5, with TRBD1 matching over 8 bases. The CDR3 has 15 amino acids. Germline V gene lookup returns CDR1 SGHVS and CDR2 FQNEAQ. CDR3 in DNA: TGTGCCGGCAGCCCCGGACAGGGCAACGGGGAGACCCAGTACTTC. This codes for CAGSPGQGNGETQYF.

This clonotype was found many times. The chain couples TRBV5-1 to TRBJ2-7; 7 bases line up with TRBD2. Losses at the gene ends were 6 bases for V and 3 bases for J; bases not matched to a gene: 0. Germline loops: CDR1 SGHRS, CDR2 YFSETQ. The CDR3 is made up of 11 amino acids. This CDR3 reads CASTGGYEQYF. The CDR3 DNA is TGCGCCAGCACGGGGGGCTACGAGCAGTACTTC.

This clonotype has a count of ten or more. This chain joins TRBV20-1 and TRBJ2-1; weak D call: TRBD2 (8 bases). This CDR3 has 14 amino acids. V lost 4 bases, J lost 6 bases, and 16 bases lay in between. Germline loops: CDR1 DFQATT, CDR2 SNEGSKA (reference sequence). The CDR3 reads CSAKHSGTVNEQFF. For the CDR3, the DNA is TGCAGTGCTAAACATAGCGGGACAGTCAATGAGCAGTTCTTC.

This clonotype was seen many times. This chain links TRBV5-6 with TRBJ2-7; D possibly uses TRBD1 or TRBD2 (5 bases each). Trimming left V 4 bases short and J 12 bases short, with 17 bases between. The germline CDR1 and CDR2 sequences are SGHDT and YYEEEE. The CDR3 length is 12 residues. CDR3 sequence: CASSQIPGPRYF. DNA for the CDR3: TGTGCCAGCAGCCAGATACCGGGACCGAGGTACTTC.

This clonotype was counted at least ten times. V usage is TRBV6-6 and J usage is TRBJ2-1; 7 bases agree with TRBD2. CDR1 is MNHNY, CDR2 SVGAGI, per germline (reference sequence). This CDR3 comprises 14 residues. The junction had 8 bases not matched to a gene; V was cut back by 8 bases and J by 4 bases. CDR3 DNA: TGTGCCAGCGTTAAGGGAGGGGCGTACAATGAGCAGTTCTTC. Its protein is CASVKGGAYNEQFF.

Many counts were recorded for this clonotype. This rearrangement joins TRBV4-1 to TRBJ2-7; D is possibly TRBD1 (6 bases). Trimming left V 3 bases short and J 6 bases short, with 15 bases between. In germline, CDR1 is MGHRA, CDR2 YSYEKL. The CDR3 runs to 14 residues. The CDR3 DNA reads TGCGCCAGCAGCCACATGGCCAGGGGCATCGAGCAGTACTTC. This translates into CASSHMARGIEQYF.

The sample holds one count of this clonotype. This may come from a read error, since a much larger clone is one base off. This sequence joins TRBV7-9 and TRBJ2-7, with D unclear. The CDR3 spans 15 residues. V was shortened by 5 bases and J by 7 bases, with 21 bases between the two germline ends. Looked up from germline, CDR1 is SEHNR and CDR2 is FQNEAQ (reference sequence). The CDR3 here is CASSRTPSSYNEQYF. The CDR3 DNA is TGTGCCAGCAGCAGGACCCCGAGCTCCTACAATGAGCAGTACTTC.

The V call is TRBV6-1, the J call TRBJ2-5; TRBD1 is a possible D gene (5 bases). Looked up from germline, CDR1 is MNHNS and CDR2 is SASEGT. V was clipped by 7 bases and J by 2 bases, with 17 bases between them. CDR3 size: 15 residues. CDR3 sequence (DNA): TGTGCCAGCATAAACTTCAGGGCATCTCAAGAGACCCAGTACTTC. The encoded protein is CASINFRASQETQYF.

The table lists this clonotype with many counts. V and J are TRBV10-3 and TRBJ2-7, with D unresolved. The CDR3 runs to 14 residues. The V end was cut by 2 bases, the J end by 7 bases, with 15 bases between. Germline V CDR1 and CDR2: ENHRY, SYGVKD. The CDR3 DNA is TGTGCCATCAGTGAGGGACCCCTGGCTGTGGAGCAGTACTTC. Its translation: CAISEGPLAVEQYF.

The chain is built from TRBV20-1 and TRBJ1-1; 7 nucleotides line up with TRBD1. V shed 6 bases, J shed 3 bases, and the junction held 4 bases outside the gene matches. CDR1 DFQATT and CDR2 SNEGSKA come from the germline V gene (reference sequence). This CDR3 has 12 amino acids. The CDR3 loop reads CSAATGDTEAFF. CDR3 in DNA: TGCAGTGCGGCTACAGGGGACACTGAAGCTTTCTTT.

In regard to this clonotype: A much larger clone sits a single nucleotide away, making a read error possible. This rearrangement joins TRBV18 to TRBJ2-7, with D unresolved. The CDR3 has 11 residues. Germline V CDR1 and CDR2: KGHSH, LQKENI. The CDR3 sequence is CVSSPETEQYF. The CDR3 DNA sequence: TGTGTCAGCTCACCAGAGACCGAGCAGTACTTC.

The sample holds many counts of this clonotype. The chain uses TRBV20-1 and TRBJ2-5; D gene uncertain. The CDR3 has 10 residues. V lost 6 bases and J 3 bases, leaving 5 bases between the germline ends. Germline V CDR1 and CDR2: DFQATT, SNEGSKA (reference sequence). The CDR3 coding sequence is TGCAGTGCCCAAGAAGAGACCCAGTACTTC. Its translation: CSAQEETQYF.

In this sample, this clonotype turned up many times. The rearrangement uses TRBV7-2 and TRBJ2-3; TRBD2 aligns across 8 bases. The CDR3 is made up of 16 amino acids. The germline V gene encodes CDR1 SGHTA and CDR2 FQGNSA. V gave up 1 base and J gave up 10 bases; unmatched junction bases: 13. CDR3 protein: CASSLGYGGARIPQYF. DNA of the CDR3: TGTGCCAGCAGCTTAGGTTACGGGGGGGCCCGCATACCGCAGTATTTT.

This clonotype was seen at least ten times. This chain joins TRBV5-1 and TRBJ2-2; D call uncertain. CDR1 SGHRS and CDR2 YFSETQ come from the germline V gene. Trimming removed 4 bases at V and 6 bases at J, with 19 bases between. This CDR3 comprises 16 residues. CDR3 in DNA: TGCGCCAGCAGCCCCCGCTTACTTGGACCCGCCGGGGAGCTGTTTTTT. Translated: CASSPRLLGPAGELFF.